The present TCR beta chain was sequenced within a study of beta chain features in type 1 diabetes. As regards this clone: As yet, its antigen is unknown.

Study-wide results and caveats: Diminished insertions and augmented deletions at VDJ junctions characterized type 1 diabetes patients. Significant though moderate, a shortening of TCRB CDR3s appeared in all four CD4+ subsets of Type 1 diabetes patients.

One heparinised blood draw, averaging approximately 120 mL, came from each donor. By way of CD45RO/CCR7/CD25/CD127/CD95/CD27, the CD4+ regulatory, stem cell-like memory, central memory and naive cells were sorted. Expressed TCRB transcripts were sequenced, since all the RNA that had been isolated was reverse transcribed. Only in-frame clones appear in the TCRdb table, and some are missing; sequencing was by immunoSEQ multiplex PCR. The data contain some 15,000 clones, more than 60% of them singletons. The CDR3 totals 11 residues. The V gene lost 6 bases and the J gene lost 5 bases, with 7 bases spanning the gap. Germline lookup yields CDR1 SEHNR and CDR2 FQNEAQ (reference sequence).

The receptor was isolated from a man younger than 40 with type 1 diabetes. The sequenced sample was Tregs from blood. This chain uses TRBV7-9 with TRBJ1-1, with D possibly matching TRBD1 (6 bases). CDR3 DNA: TGTGCCAGCAGTAGGGGGACTGAAGCTTTCTTT. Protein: CASSRGTEAFF. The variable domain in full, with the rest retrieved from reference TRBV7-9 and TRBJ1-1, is DTGVSQNPRHKITKRGQNVTFRCDPISEHNRLYWYRQTLGQGPEFLTYFQNEAQLEKSRLLSDRFSAERPKGSFSTLEIQRTEQGDSAMYLCASSRGTEAFFGQGTRLTVV.